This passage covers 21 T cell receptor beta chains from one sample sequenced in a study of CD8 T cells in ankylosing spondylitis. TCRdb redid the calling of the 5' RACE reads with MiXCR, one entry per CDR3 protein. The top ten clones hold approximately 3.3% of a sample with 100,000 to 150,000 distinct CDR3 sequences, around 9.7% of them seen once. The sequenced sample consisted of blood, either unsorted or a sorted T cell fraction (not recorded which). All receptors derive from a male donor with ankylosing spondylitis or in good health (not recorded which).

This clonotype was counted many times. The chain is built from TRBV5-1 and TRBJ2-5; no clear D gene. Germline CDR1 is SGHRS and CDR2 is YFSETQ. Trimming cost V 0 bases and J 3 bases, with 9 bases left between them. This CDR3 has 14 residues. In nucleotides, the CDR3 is TGCGCCAGCAGCTTGGAGGCAAGTAAAGAGACCCAGTACTTC. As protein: CASSLEASKETQYF.

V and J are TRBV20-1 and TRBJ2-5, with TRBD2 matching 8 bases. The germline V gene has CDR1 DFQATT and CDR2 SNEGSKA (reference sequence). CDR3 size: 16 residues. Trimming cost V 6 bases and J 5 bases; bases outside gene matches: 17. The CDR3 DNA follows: TGCAGTGCCGAGGGTCGGGGAGCGGGAGTGCGGGAGACCCAGTACTTC. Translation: CSAEGRGAGVRETQYF.

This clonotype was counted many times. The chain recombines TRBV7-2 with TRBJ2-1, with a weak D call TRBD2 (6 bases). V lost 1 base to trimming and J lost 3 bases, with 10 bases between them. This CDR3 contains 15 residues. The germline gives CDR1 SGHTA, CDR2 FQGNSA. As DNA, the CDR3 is TGTGCCAGCAGCTTAGGGCGGGGCGTCTACAATGAGCAGTTCTTC. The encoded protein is CASSLGRGVYNEQFF.

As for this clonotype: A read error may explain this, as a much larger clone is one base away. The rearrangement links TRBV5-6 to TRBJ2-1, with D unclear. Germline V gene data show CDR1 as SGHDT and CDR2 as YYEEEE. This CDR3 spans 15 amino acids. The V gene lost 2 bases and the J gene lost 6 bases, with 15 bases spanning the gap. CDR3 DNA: TGTGCCAGCAGCTTCGGCCATACTACCTGCAATGAGCAGTTCTTC. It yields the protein CASSFGHTTCNEQFF. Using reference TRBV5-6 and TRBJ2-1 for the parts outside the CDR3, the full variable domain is DAGVTQSPTHLIKTRGQQVTLRCSPKSGHDTVSWYQQALGQGPQFIFQYYEEEERQRGNFPDRFSGHQFPNYSSELNVNALLLGDSALYLCASSFGHTTCNEQFFGPGTRLTVL.

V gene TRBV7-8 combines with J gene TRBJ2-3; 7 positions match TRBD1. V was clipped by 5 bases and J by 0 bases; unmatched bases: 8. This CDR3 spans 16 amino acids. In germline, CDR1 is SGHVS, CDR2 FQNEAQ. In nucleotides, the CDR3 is TGTGCCAGCAGCCTACACAGGGGAATTAGCACAGATACGCAGTATTTT. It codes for CASSLHRGISTDTQYF.

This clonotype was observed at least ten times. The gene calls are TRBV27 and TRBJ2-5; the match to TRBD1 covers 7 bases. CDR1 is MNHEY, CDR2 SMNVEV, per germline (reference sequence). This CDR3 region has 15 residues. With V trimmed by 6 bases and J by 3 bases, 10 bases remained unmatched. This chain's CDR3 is CASSPIVGGEETQYF. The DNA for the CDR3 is TGTGCCAGCAGCCCGATTGTAGGGGGCGAAGAGACCCAGTACTTC.

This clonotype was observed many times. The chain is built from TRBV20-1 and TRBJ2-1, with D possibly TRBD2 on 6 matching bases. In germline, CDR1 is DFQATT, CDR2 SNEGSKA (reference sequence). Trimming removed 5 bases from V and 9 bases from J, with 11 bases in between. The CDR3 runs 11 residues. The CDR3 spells CSAGGATEQFF. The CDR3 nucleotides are TGCAGTGCTGGAGGGGCCACTGAGCAGTTCTTC.

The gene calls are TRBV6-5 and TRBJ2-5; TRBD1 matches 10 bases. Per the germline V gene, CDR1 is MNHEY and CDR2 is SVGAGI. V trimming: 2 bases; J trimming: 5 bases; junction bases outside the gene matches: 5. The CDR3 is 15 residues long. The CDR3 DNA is TGTGCCAGCAGTTACGGGGACAGGGGTTCGGAGACCCAGTACTTC. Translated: CASSYGDRGSETQYF.

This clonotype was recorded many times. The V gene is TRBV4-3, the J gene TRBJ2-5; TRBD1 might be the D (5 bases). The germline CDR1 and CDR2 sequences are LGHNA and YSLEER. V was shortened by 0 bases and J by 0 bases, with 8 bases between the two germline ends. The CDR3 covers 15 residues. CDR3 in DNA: TGCGCCAGCAGCCAAGAAGAGACAGACCAAGAGACCCAGTACTTC. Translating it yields CASSQEETDQETQYF.

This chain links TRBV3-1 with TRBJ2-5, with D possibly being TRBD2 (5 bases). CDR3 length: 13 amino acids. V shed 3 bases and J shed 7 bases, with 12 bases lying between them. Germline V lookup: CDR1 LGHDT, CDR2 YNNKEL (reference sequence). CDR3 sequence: CASSHASLGTQYF. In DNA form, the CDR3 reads TGTGCCAGCAGCCATGCTAGCTTGGGGACCCAGTACTTC.

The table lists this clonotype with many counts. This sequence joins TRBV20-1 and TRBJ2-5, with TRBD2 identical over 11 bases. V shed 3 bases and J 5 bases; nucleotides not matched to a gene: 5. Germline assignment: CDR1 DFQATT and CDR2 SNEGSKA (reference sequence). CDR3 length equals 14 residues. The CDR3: CSASVAGGRETQYF. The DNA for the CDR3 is TGCAGTGCTAGTGTAGCGGGAGGGCGGGAGACCCAGTACTTC.

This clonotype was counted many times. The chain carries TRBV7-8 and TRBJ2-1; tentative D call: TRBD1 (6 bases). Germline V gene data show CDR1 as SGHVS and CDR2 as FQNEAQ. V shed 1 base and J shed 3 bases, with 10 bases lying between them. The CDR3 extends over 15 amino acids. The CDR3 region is CASSLVGQNYNEQFF. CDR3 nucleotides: TGTGCCAGCAGCTTAGTAGGACAGAACTACAATGAGCAGTTCTTC.

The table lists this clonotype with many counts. In DNA form, the CDR3 reads TGCAGTGCTAGAAATCCGGGACGATTCACAGATACGCAGTATTTT. Its protein is CSARNPGRFTDTQYF. This chain uses TRBV20-1 with TRBJ2-3; D is perhaps TRBD1 or TRBD2 (5 bases each). This CDR3 is built from 15 residues. Per the germline V gene, CDR1 is DFQATT and CDR2 is SNEGSKA (reference sequence). The germline V and J ends were trimmed by 2 bases and 2 bases, with 14 bases remaining between them.

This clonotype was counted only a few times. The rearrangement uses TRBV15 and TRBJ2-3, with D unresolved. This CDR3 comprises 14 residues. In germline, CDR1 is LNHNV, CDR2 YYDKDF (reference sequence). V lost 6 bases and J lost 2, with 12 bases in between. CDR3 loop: CATRSRRVTDTQYF. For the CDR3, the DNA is TGTGCCACCAGGTCGAGAAGGGTCACAGATACGCAGTATTTT.

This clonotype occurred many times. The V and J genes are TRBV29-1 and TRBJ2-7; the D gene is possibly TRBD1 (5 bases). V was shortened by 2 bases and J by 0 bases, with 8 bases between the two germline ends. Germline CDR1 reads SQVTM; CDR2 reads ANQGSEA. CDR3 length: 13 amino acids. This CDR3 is CSVEKGPSYEQYF. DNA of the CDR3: TGCAGCGTTGAAAAGGGGCCCTCCTACGAGCAGTACTTC.

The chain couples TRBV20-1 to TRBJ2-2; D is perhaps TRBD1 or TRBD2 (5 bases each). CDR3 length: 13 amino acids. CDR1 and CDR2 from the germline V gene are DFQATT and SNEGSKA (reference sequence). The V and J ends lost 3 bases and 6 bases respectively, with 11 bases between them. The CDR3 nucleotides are TGCAGTGCTAGTTGGGGGTTCCCCGGGGAGCTGTTTTTT. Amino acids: CSASWGFPGELFF.

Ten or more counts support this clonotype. DNA for the CDR3: TGCGCCAGCAGCCTCCAGGGCGGCCCTAATGAAAAACTGTTTTTT. Translated, it gives CASSLQGGPNEKLFF. The chain combines TRBV4-1 with TRBJ1-4, with D possibly being TRBD1 (5 bases). Trimming took off 4 bases at V and 3 bases at J, with 12 bases between the two ends. CDR1 and CDR2 (germline): MGHRA, YSYEKL. This CDR3 comprises 15 residues.

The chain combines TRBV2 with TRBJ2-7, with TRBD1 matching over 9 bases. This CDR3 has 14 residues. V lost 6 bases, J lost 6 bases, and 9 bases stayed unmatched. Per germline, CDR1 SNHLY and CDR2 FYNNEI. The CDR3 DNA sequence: TGTGCCAGCAGAAAGGGACAGGGAGAGAGCGAGCAGTACTTC. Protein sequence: CASRKGQGESEQYF.

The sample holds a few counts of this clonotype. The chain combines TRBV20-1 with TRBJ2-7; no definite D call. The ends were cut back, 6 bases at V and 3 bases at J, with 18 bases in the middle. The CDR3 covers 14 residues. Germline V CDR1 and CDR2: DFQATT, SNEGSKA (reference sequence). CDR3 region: CSATKGGQLYEQYF. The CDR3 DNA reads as TGCAGTGCCACAAAGGGTGGGCAACTCTACGAGCAGTACTTC.

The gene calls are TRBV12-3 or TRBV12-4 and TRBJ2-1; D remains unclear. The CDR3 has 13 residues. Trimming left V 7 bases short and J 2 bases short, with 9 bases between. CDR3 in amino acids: CASKESPYNEQFF. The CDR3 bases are TGTGCCAGCAAAGAGAGTCCCTACAATGAGCAGTTCTTC.

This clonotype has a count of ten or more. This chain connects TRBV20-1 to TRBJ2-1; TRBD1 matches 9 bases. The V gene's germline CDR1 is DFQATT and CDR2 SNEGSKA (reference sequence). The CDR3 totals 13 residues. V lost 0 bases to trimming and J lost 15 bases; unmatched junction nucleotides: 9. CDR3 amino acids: CSARDDRGVQMFF. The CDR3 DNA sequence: TGCAGTGCTAGAGACGACAGGGGGGTTCAAATGTTCTTC.